The next 6 T cell receptor beta chains were all read from a single sample in a study of T cell repertoires in urothelial bladder cancer. Profiling relied on immunoSEQ multiplex PCR, and the TCRdb table lists in-frame clones only, not all of them. The table has about 10,000 clones, about 61% seen once. Specimen: tumor-infiltrating cells from bladder cancer. These receptors all come from a human donor with urothelial carcinoma.

This clone showed up just a few times. The V and J genes are TRBV9 and TRBJ2-3; 9 positions agree with TRBD2. CDR3 size: 18 residues. Looked up from germline, CDR1 is SGDLS and CDR2 is YYNGEE. Trimming cost V 3 bases and J 2 bases; bases outside gene matches: 13. CDR3 amino acids: CASSGSRASGVLTDTQYF. CDR3 bases: TGTGCCAGCAGCGGTAGTAGGGCTAGCGGGGTTCTCACAGATACGCAGTATTTT.

The gene calls are TRBV6-1 and TRBJ1-2, with TRBD1 identical over 7 bases. CDR3 length: 12 amino acids. In germline, CDR1 is MNHNS, CDR2 SASEGT. The V segment lost 4 bases and the J segment 14 bases; nucleotides outside the gene matches: 10. CDR3 protein: CASSARQGRDTF. In DNA, the CDR3 is TGTGCCAGCAGTGCCCGACAGGGCCGTGATACCTTC.

This chain uses TRBV6-6 with TRBJ1-6; D possibly corresponds to TRBD1 (5 bases). Germline CDR1 and CDR2: MNHNY and SVGAGI (reference sequence). The CDR3 is 16 amino acids. Trimming pared 4 bases from V and 7 bases from J, leaving 17 bases between. The CDR3 here is CASSSTDGGGNSPLHF. The CDR3 region has the DNA TGTGCCAGCAGTTCCACCGACGGCGGGGGAAATTCACCCCTCCACTTT.

The V call is TRBV5-1, the J call TRBJ1-2, with D tentatively TRBD1 (5 bases). V was clipped by 3 bases and J by 4 bases, with 13 bases between them. This CDR3 contains 14 residues. Germline CDR1 reads SGHRS; CDR2 reads YFSETQ. CDR3 coding DNA: TGCGCCAGCAGCTCGGAGCAGGGTGGCTATGGCTACACCTTC. This gives the protein CASSSEQGGYGYTF. The variable domain in full, with the rest retrieved from reference TRBV5-1 and TRBJ1-2, is KAGVTQTPRYLIKTRGQQVTLSCSPISGHRSVSWYQQTPGQGLQFLFEYFSETQRNKGNFPGRFSGRQFSNSRSEMNVSTLELGDSALYLCASSSEQGGYGYTFGSGTRLTVV.

This clone appeared a single time. This chain uses TRBV4-3 with TRBJ2-7; D is possibly TRBD2 (5 bases). V dropped 1 base and J dropped 2 bases, with 18 bases sitting between them. The CDR3 sequence is 17 residues long. The germline CDR1 and CDR2 sequences are LGHNA and YSLEER. For the CDR3, the DNA is TGCGCCAGCAGCCAAGGGGCCTTTATGAGCGGCGCCTACGAGCAGTACTTC. Translating gives CASSQGAFMSGAYEQYF.

The rearrangement links TRBV12-5 to TRBJ2-1; no clear D. Germline V lookup: CDR1 LGHNT, CDR2 FRNRAP. The CDR3 consists of 13 residues. Deletions cut 4 bases from V and 3 bases from J, with 7 bases between. The CDR3 DNA reads TGTGCTAGTGGTTCGACTGTCTACAATGAGCAGTTCTTC. Its translation: CASGSTVYNEQFF.